These T cell receptor beta chains were read from a single sample in a study of identical twins. Using its own MiXCR run on the 5' RACE reads, TCRdb lists one record per CDR3 protein. The sample holds hundreds of thousands of distinct CDR3 sequences, 21% seen once. This sample was shared with a second study, whose subject was T cells expressing NK-cell markers.

The sequencing sample was made of PBMCs. These TCRs come from a woman aged 18-35 years in good health. Both conserved end residues are part of each CDR3. A D gene is named only where the DNA matches it firmly. Clone size, where shown, is once, few, many, or a class for clones that have expanded.

size	D	V	J	CDR3	DNA
few	TRBD2	TRBV20-1	TRBJ2-3	CSARTSGGSDTQYF	TGCAGTGCTCGGACTAGCGGGGGGTCAGATACGCAGTATTTT
many	NA	TRBV10-3	TRBJ2-1	CAISLAREQFF	TGTGCCATCAGTCTAGCGCGGGAGCAGTTCTTC
NA	TRBD1	TRBV10-1	TRBJ2-3	CASSARQGRSTDTQYF	TGCGCCAGCAGTGCCCGACAGGGGAGGTCTACAGATACGCAGTATTTT
NA	TRBD2	TRBV20-1	TRBJ2-5	CSAPNVGDGGGETQYF	TGCAGTGCCCCCAACGTAGGAGACGGGGGAGGGGAGACCCAGTACTTC
few	TRBD1	TRBV12-3/TRBV12-4	TRBJ1-1	CASSLLGTGGEAFF	TGTGCCAGCAGTTTACTAGGGACAGGGGGTGAAGCTTTCTTT
NA	TRBD1	TRBV7-6	TRBJ2-2	CASSPGQGARTGELFF	TGTGCCAGCAGCCCCGGACAGGGGGCCAGAACCGGGGAGCTGTTTTTT
NA	NA	TRBV6-2/TRBV6-3	TRBJ2-7	CASSTTLYAFEQYF	TGTGCCAGCAGTACCACCCTATATGCATTCGAGCAGTACTTC
once	NA	TRBV6-5	TRBJ2-1	CASSYSQGGHEQFF	TGTGCCAGCAGTTACTCCCAGGGGGGGCATGAGCAGTTCTTC
NA	NA	TRBV27	TRBJ2-1	CASRPSGPYNEQFF	TGTGCCAGCCGCCCCTCAGGTCCCTACAATGAGCAGTTCTTC
NA	NA	TRBV11-3	TRBJ2-7	CASSLDHNTYEQYF	TGTGCCAGCAGCTTAGATCACAATACCTACGAGCAGTACTTC
NA	NA	TRBV25-1	TRBJ2-7	CASSAPGVYEQYF	TGTGCCAGCAGTGCCCCGGGGGTCTACGAGCAGTACTTC
NA	TRBD2	TRBV20-1	TRBJ2-3	CSVTTGTSGNTDTQYF	TGCAGTGTTACAACCGGGACTAGCGGGAATACAGATACGCAGTATTTT
NA	NA	TRBV5-6	TRBJ2-7	CASSFPDGRFYEQYF	TGTGCCAGCAGCTTTCCCGACGGCAGGTTCTACGAGCAGTACTTC
NA	TRBD2	TRBV20-1	TRBJ2-3	CSAGSLAGGPNTQYF	TGCAGTGCTGGGTCCTTAGCGGGGGGGCCGAATACGCAGTATTTT
few	NA	TRBV20-1	TRBJ1-2	CSATQGGGRDGYTF	TGCAGTGCTACGCAGGGAGGAGGAAGGGATGGCTACACCTTC
NA	NA	TRBV12-3/TRBV12-4	TRBJ2-7	CASSLSLSGEQYF	TGTGCCAGCAGTTTAAGTTTAAGTGGCGAGCAGTACTTC
NA	NA	TRBV7-9	TRBJ2-7	CASSSLEGGGQQYF	TGTGCCAGCAGCTCCCTCGAGGGGGGAGGTCAGCAGTACTTC
many	TRBD2	TRBV20-1	TRBJ2-3	CSARLAGNTDTQYF	TGCAGTGCTAGACTAGCGGGGAACACAGATACGCAGTATTTT
NA	NA	TRBV20-1	TRBJ2-1	CSAFTGPEQFF	TGCAGTGCTTTTACAGGGCCTGAGCAGTTCTTC
NA	NA	TRBV6-1	TRBJ2-1	CATNPRQPNEQFF	TGTGCCACCAACCCCCGACAGCCTAATGAGCAGTTCTTC
NA	TRBD2	TRBV7-2	TRBJ2-3	CASSPSGRVDTQYF	TGTGCCAGCAGCCCGAGCGGGAGGGTAGATACGCAGTATTTT
few	NA	TRBV6-2/TRBV6-3	TRBJ2-2	CASSYPRATTGELFF	TGTGCCAGCAGTTACCCCAGGGCTACCACCGGGGAGCTGTTTTTT
few	TRBD2	TRBV12-3/TRBV12-4	TRBJ2-5	CATPPCNFFGGAWKTQYF	TGTGCCACCCCACCCTGTAATTTTTTCGGGGGGGCTTGGAAGACCCAGTACTTC
NA	TRBD2	TRBV28	TRBJ2-3	CASSPSWLSYGRGTDTQYF	TGTGCCAGCAGTCCTAGTTGGCTTTCCTACGGGAGGGGCACAGATACGCAGTATTTT
few	NA	TRBV9	TRBJ2-3	CASSVVSGLPLGDTQYF	TGTGCCAGCAGCGTAGTGTCGGGACTCCCTCTCGGAGATACGCAGTATTTT
few	NA	TRBV29-1	TRBJ2-3	CSVYIMSGTDTQYF	TGCAGCGTATACATTATGTCAGGCACAGATACGCAGTATTTT
few	NA	TRBV12-3/TRBV12-4	TRBJ2-3	CASRFRYTDTQYF	TGTGCCAGCAGATTTCGTTACACAGATACGCAGTATTTT
few	NA	TRBV3-1	TRBJ2-7	CASSLHGAKNNEQYF	TGTGCCAGCAGCCTACATGGCGCCAAGAACAACGAGCAGTACTTC
NA	NA	TRBV12-3/TRBV12-4	TRBJ2-7	CASSPLRTWSYEQYF	TGTGCCAGCAGTCCACTCCGAACTTGGTCCTACGAGCAGTACTTC
NA	NA	TRBV2	TRBJ1-5	CASSKSRGSNQPQHF	TGTGCCAGCAGCAAGAGCCGGGGTAGCAATCAGCCCCAGCATTTT
many	NA	TRBV7-3	TRBJ2-6	CASSLNPGANVLTF	TGTGCCAGCAGCTTAAATCCTGGGGCCAACGTCCTGACTTTC
few	TRBD2	TRBV29-1	TRBJ2-1	CSVTGTSSDNEQFF	TGCAGCGTTACCGGGACTAGCAGCGACAATGAGCAGTTCTTC
few	NA	TRBV6-5	TRBJ1-1	CASSYGSGAFF	TGTGCCAGCAGTTACGGGTCTGGAGCTTTCTTT
few	NA	TRBV12-3/TRBV12-4	TRBJ2-2	CASSYNTWELFF	TGTGCCAGCAGCTACAACACTTGGGAGCTGTTTTTT
NA	TRBD1	TRBV5-1	TRBJ2-1	CASGTETYNEQFF	TGCGCCAGCGGGACAGAAACTTACAATGAGCAGTTCTTC
few	NA	TRBV9	TRBJ2-2	CASSVGTTHVGQLFF	TGTGCCAGCAGCGTAGGGACTACGCACGTCGGGCAGCTGTTTTTT
many	NA	TRBV5-1	TRBJ1-1	CASSFQGGAGALTEAFF	TGCGCCAGCAGCTTCCAGGGCGGTGCAGGGGCCCTTACTGAAGCTTTCTTT
NA	TRBD2	TRBV12-3/TRBV12-4	TRBJ2-7	CASSPRGGNSYEQYF	TGTGCCAGCAGCCCCCGGGGGGGTAACTCCTACGAGCAGTACTTC
NA	NA	TRBV21-1	TRBJ2-7	CASSSIRSGRDSEQYF	TGTGCCAGCAGCTCCATTCGTAGCGGGAGGGATAGCGAGCAGTACTTC
many	NA	TRBV5-1	TRBJ2-5	CASSLGIQETQYF	TGTGCCAGCAGCTTGGGGATACAAGAGACCCAGTACTTC
few	TRBD2	TRBV20-1	TRBJ2-7	CSARDEGLAGIEQYF	TGCAGTGCTAGAGATGAGGGACTAGCGGGCATCGAGCAGTACTTC
many	NA	TRBV20-1	TRBJ1-1	CSARTGGYANTEAFF	TGCAGTGCTAGGACCGGGGGGTACGCGAACACTGAAGCTTTCTTT
few	NA	TRBV20-1	TRBJ2-5	CSANPQYQETQYF	TGCAGTGCTAATCCGCAGTACCAAGAGACCCAGTACTTC
NA	NA	TRBV4-2	TRBJ1-4	CASSETGTSNEKLFF	TGTGCCAGCAGCGAAACAGGAACTTCTAATGAAAAACTGTTTTTT
many	NA	TRBV6-1	TRBJ2-2	CASKRSTNTGELFF	TGTGCCAGCAAAAGATCTACGAACACCGGGGAGCTGTTTTTT
few	NA	TRBV6-2/TRBV6-3	TRBJ2-1	CASSSEGTSFF	TGTGCCAGCAGTTCGGAAGGGACCTCGTTCTTC
NA	NA	TRBV7-2	TRBJ2-1	CASSFGHYNEQFF	TGTGCCAGCAGCTTCGGACATTACAATGAGCAGTTCTTC
NA	TRBD2	TRBV20-1	TRBJ2-3	CSADGTSGGRTDTQYF	TGCAGTGCTGACGGGACTAGCGGGGGACGCACAGATACGCAGTATTTT
few	NA	TRBV19	TRBJ2-2	CASSHLGGSGELFF	TGTGCCAGTTCTCATTTGGGGGGCAGCGGGGAGCTGTTTTTT
many	NA	TRBV10-3	TRBJ2-7	CAISDRGSSYEQYF	TGTGCCATCAGTGATCGGGGAAGCTCCTACGAGCAGTACTTC
NA	TRBD1	TRBV10-3	TRBJ2-1	CANSGTANNEQFF	TGTGCCAACTCCGGGACAGCGAACAATGAGCAGTTCTTC
NA	NA	TRBV29-1	TRBJ1-4	CSAYSPTNEKLFF	TGCAGCGCCTACTCTCCAACTAATGAAAAACTGTTTTTT
NA	NA	TRBV12-3/TRBV12-4	TRBJ2-3	CASSGLGGSTDTQYF	TGTGCCAGCAGTGGCCTTGGGGGCTCAACAGATACGCAGTATTTT